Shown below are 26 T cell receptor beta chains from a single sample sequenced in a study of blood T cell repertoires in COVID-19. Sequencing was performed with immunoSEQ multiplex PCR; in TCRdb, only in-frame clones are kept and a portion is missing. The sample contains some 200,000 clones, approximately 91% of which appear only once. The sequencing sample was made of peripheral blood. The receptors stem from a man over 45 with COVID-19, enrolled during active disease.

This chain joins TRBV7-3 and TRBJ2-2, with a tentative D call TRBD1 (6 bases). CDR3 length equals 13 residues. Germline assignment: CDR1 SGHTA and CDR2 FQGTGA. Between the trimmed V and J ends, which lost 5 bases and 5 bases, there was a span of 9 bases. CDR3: CASSHDRTGELFF. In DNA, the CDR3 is TGTGCCAGCAGCCATGACAGGACCGGGGAGCTGTTTTTT. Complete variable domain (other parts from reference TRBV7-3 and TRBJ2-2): GAGVSQTPSNKVTEKGKYVELRCDPISGHTALYWYRQSLGQGPEFLIYFQGTGAADDSGLPNDRFFAVRPEGSVSTLKIQRTERGDSAVYLCASSHDRTGELFFGEGSRLTVL.

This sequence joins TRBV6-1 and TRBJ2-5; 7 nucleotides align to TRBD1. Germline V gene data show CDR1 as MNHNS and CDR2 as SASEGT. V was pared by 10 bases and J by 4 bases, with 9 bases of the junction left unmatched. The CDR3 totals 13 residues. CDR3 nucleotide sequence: TGTGCCACCACAGGGGAGTCATTAGAGACCCAGTACTTC. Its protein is CATTGESLETQYF.

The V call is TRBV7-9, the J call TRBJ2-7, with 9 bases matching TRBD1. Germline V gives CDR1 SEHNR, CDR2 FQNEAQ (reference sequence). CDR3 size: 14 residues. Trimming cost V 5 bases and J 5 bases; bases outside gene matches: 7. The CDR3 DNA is TGTGCCAGCAGCCCGGGACAGGGCGTAAACGAGCAGTACTTC. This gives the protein CASSPGQGVNEQYF.

The CDR3 sequence is CATTPGVFYGYTF. The DNA for the CDR3 is TGTGCCACCACTCCAGGGGTTTTCTATGGCTACACCTTC. V usage is TRBV10-3 and J usage is TRBJ1-2; D perhaps matches TRBD1 (6 bases). Between the trimmed V and J ends, which lost 10 bases and 4 bases, there was a span of 16 bases. This CDR3 has 13 amino acids. Per the germline V gene, CDR1 is ENHRY and CDR2 is SYGVKD.

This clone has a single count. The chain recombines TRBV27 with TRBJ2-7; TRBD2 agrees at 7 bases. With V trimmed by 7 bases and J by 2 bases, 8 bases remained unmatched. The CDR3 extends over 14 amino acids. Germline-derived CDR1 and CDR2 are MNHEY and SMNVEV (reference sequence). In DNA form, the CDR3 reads TGTGCCAGCAAAGAGGGACTACCGACCTACGAGCAGTACTTC. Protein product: CASKEGLPTYEQYF.

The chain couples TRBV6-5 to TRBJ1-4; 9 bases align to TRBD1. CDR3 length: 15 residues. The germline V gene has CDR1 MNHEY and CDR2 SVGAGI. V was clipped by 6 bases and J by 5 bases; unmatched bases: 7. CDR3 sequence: CASSSHGTGNEKLFF. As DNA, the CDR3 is TGTGCCAGCAGCTCCCATGGGACAGGGAATGAAAAACTGTTTTTT.

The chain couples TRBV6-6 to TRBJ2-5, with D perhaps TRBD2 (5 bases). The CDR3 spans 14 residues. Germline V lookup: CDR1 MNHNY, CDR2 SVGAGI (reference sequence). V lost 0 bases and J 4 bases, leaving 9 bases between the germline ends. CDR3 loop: CASSYSPRVETQYF. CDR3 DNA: TGTGCCAGCAGTTACTCGCCGCGGGTAGAGACCCAGTACTTC.

The chain's CDR3 is CASSPRPSGTGVTDTQYF. The CDR3 region has the DNA TGCGCCAGCAGCCCTCGCCCCTCCGGGACAGGGGTGACAGATACGCAGTATTTT. This chain joins TRBV4-3 and TRBJ2-3; TRBD1 matches 10 bases. Germline loops: CDR1 LGHNA, CDR2 YSLEER. V lost 4 bases, J lost 3 bases, and 13 bases stayed unmatched. The CDR3 runs 18 residues.

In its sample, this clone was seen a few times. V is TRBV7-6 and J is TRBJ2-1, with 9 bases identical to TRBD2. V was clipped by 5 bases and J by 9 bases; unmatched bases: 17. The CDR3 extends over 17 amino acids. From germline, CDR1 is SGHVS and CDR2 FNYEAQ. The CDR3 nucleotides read TGTGCCAGCAGCCCAACCCCTACTAGCGGGCTTGGCGGTGAGCAGTTCTTC. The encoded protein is CASSPTPTSGLGGEQFF.

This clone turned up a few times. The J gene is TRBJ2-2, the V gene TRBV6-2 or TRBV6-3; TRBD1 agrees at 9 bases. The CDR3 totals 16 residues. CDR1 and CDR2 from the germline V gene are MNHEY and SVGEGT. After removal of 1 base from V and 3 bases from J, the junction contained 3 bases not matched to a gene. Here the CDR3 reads CASSYYRQGDTGELFF. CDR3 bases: TGTGCCAGCAGTTACTATAGACAGGGGGACACCGGGGAGCTGTTTTTT.

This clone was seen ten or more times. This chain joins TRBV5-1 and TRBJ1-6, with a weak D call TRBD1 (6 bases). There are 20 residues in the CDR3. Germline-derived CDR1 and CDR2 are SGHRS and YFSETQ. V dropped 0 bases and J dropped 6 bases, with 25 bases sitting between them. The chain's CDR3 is CASSLGLSGGRGTFNSPLHF. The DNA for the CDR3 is TGCGCCAGCAGCTTGGGACTGTCGGGGGGCAGGGGAACGTTTAATTCACCCCTCCACTTT.

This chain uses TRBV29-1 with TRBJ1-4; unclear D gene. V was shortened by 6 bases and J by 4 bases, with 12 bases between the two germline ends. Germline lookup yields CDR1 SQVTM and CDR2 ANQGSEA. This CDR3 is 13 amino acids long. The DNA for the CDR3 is TGCAGCGTCCGGGGTAGGGATAATGAAAAACTGTTTTTT. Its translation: CSVRGRDNEKLFF. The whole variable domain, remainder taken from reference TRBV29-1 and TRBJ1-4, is SAVISQKPSRDICQRGTSLTIQCQVDSQVTMMFWYRQQPGQSLTLIATANQGSEATYESGFVIDKFPISRPNLTFSTLTVSNMSPEDSSIYLCSVRGRDNEKLFFGSGTQLSVL.

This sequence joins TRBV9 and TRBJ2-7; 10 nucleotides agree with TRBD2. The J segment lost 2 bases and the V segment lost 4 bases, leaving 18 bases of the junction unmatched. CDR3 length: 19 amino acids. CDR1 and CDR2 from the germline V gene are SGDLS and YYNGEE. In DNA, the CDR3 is TGTGCCAGCAGCTCCTCCGGCGTTAGGCTAGCGGGAGATACCTACGAGCAGTACTTC. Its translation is CASSSSGVRLAGDTYEQYF.

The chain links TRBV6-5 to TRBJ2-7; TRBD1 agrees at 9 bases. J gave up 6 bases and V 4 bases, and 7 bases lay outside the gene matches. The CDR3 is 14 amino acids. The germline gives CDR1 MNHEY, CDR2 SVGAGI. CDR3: CASSSGTGRAEQYF. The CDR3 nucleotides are TGTGCCAGCAGTTCCGGGACAGGGAGGGCCGAGCAGTACTTC.

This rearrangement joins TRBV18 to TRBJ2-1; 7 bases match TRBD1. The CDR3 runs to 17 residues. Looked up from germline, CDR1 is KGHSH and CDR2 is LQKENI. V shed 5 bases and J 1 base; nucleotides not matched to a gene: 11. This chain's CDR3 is CASSETTGARSYNEQFF. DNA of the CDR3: TGTGCCAGCTCAGAGACCACAGGGGCGAGGTCCTACAATGAGCAGTTCTTC.

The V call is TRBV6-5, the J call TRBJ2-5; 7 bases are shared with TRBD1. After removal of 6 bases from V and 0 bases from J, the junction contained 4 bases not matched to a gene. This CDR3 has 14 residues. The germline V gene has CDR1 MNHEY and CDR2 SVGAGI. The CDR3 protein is CASSSGQDQETQYF. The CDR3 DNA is TGTGCCAGCAGCTCTGGACAGGACCAAGAGACCCAGTACTTC.

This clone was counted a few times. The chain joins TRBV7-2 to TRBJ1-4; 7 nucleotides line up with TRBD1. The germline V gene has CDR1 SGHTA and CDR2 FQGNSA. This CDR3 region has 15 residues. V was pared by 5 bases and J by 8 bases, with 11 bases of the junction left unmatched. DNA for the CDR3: TGTGCCAGCAGCCTAGGGGGCCAAAAAAGAGAAAAACTGTTTTTT. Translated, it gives CASSLGGQKREKLFF.

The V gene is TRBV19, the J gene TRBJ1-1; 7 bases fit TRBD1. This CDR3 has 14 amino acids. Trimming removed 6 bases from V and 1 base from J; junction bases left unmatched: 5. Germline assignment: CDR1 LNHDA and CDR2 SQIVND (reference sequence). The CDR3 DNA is TGTGCCAGTAGGACCTCAGGGGGGAACACTGAAGCTTTCTTT. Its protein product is CASRTSGGNTEAFF.

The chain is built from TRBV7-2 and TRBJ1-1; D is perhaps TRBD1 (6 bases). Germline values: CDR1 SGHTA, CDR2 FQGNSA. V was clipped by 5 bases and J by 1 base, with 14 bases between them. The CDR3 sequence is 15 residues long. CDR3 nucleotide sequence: TGTGCCAGCAGCCTCCGGGTAGGGGGGAACACTGAAGCTTTCTTT. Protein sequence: CASSLRVGGNTEAFF. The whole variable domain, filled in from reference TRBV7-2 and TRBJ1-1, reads GAGVSQSPSNKVTEKGKDVELRCDPISGHTALYWYRQSLGQGLEFLIYFQGNSAPDKSGLPSDRFSAERTGGSVSTLTIQRTQQEDSAVYLCASSLRVGGNTEAFFGQGTRLTVV.

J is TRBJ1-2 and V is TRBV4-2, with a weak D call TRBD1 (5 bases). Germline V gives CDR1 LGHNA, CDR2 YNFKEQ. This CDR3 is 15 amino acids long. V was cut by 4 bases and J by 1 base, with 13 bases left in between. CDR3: CASSPTTGLNYGYTF. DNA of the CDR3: TGTGCCAGCAGCCCTACGACGGGACTTAACTATGGCTACACCTTC.

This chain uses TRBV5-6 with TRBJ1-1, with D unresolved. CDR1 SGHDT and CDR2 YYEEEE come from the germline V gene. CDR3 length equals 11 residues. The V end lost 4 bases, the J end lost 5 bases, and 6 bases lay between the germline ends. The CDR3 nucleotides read TGTGCCAGCAGCGCGGCAACTGAAGCTTTCTTT. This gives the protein CASSAATEAFF.

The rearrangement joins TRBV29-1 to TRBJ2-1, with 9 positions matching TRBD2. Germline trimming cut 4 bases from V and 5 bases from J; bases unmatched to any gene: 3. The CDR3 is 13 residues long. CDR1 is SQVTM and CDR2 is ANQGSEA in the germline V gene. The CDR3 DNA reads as TGCAGCGTTGGGGCTAGCGGGAACAATGAGCAGTTCTTC. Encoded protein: CSVGASGNNEQFF.

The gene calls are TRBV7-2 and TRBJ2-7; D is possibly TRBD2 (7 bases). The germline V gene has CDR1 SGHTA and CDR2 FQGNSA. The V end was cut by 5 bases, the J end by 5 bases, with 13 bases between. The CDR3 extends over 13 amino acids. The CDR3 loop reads CASSRGAGNEQYF. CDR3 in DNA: TGTGCCAGCAGCCGGGGGGCAGGTAACGAGCAGTACTTC.

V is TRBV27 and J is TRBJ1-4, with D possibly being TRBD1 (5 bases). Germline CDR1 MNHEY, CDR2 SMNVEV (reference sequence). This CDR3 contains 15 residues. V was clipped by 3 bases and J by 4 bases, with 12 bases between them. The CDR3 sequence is CASSFKQGHNEKLFF. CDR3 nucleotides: TGTGCCAGCAGTTTTAAGCAAGGACATAATGAAAAACTGTTTTTT.

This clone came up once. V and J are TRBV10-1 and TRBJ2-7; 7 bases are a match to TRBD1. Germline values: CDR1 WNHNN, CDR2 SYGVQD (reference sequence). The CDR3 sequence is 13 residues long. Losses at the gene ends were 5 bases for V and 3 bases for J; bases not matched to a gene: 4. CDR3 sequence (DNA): TGCGCCAGCAGTCACAGGGGTCTCTACGAGCAGTACTTC. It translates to CASSHRGLYEQYF.

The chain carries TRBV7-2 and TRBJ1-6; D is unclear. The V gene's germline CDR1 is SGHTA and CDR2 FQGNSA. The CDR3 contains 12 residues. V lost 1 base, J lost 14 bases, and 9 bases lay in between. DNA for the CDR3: TGTGCCAGCAGCTTAGGAGTATCGGCCCTCCACTTT. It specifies CASSLGVSALHF.